The sequence of this T cell receptor (beta chain) was determined in a study of identical twins. This clonotype was counted at least ten times. In TCRdb, the 5' RACE reads were re-called with MiXCR into one record per CDR3 protein. Here the sample spans a few hundred thousand distinct CDR3 sequences, around a tenth being singletons. CDR1 is SQVTM and CDR2 is ANQGSEA in the germline V gene. This CDR3 region has 14 residues. Between the trimmed V and J ends, which lost 3 bases and 4 bases, there was a span of 14 bases. Another study also made use of these data, one on yellow fever vaccine responses in identical twins.

Sequenced: PBMCs. The rearrangement joins TRBV29-1 to TRBJ2-3; a possible D gene is TRBD1 (5 bases). This receptor was identified in a woman aged 18-29 years in good health. Here the CDR3 reads CSVEGLPGPDTQYF. The CDR3, as DNA: TGCAGCGTTGAGGGTCTACCAGGGCCAGATACGCAGTATTTT.